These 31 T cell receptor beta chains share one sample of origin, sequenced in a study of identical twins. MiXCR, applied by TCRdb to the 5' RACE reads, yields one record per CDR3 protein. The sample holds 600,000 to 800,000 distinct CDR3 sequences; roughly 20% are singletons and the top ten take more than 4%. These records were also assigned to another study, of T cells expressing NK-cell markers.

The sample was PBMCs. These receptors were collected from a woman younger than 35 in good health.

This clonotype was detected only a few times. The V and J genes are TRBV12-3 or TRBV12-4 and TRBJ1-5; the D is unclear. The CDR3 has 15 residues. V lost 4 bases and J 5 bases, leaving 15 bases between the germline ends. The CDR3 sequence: CASSSSPDGDQPQHF. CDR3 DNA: TGTGCCAGCAGTTCATCCCCGGACGGGGATCAGCCCCAGCATTTT.

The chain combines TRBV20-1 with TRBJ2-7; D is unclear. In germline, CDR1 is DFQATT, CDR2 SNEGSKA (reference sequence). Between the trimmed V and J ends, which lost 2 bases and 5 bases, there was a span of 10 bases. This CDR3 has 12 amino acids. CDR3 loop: CSARTELDEQYF. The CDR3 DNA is TGCAGTGCTAGAACAGAGCTGGACGAGCAGTACTTC.

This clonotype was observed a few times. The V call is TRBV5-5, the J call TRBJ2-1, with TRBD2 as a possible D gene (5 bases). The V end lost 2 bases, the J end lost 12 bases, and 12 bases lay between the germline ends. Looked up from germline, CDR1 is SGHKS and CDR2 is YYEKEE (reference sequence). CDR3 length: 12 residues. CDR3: CASSLGSHSQFF. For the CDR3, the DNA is TGTGCCAGCAGCTTAGGGAGTCACTCGCAGTTCTTC.

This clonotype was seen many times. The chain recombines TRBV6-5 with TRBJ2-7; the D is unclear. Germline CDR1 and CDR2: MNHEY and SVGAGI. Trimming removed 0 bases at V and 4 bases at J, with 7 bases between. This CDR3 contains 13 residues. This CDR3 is CASSYSRNYEQYF. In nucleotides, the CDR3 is TGTGCCAGCAGTTACTCGAGAAATTACGAGCAGTACTTC.

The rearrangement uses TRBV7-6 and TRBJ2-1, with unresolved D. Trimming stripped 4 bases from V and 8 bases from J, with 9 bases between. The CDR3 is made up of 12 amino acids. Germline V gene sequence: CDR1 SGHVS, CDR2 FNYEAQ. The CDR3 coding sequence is TGTGCCAGCAGCTCTGGCGCCGATGAGCAGTTCTTC. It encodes CASSSGADEQFF.

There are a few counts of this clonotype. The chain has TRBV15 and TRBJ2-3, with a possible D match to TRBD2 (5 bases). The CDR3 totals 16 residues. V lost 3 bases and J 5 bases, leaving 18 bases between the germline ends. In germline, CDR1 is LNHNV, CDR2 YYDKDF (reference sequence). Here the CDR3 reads CATSREAAIMLDTQYF. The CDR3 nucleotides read TGTGCCACCAGCAGGGAGGCGGCAATTATGTTAGATACGCAGTATTTT.

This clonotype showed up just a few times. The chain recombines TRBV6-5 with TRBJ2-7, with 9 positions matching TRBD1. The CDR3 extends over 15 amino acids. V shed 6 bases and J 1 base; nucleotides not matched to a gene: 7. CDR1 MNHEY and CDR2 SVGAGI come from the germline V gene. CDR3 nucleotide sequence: TGTGCCAGCAGAGACTCCGGGACAGGGTCCTACGAGCAGTACTTC. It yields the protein CASRDSGTGSYEQYF.

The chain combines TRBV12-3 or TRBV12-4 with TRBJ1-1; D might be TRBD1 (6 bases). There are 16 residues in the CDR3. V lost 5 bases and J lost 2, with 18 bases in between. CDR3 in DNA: TGTGCCAGCAGTCCCCCCTGGGGCAGGGGCAACACTGAAGCTTTCTTT. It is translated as CASSPPWGRGNTEAFF.

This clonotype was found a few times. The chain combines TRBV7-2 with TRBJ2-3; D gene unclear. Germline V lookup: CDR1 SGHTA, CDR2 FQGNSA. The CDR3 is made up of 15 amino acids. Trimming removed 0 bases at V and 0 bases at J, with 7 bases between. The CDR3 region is CASSLAEPSTDTQYF. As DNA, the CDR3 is TGTGCCAGCAGCTTAGCAGAACCTAGCACAGATACGCAGTATTTT.

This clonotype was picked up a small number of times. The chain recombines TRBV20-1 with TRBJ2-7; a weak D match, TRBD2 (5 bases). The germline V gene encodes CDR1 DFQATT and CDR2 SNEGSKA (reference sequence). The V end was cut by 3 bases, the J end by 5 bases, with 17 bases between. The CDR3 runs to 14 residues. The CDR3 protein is CSASLAPERDEQYF. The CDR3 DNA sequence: TGCAGTGCTAGTTTAGCGCCTGAACGAGACGAGCAGTACTTC.

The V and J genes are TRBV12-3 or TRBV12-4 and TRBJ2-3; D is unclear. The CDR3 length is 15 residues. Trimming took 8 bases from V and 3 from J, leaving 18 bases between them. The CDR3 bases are TGTGCCAGCCGCGCGAACCCGGGCGCGACAGATACGCAGTATTTT. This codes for CASRANPGATDTQYF.

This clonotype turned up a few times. CDR3 loop: CASDKDTVAGEQFF. For the CDR3, the DNA is TGTGCCAGCGACAAGGACACTGTCGCGGGCGAGCAGTTCTTC. The V and J genes are TRBV5-8 and TRBJ2-1; D is perhaps TRBD1 or TRBD2 (5 bases each). CDR1 is SGHTS, CDR2 YDEGEE, per germline. The CDR3 is 14 amino acids. V shed 7 bases and J shed 10 bases, with 21 bases lying between them.

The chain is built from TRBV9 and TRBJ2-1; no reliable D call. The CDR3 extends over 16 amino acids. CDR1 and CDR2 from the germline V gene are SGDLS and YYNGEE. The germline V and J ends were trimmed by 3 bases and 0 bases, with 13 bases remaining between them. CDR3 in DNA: TGTGCCAGCAGCGCTGTAGCACCCAGCTCCTACAATGAGCAGTTCTTC. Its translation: CASSAVAPSSYNEQFF.

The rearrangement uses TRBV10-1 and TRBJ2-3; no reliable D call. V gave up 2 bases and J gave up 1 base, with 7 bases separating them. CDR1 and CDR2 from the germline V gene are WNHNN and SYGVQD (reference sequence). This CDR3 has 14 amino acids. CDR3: CASSENPGTDTQYF. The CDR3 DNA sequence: TGCGCCAGCAGTGAGAACCCGGGCACAGATACGCAGTATTTT.

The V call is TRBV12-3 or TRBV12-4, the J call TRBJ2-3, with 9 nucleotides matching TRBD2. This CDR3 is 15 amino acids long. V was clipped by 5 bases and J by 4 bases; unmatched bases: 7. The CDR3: CASSNSGGGSDTQYF. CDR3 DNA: TGTGCCAGCAGTAATAGCGGGGGCGGCTCAGATACGCAGTATTTT.

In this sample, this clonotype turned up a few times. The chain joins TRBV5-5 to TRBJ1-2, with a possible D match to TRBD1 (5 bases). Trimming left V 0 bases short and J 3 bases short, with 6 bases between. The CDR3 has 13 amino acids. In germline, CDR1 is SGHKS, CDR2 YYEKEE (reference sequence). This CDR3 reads CASSLEQDYGYTF. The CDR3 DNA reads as TGTGCCAGCAGCTTGGAACAGGACTATGGCTACACCTTC.

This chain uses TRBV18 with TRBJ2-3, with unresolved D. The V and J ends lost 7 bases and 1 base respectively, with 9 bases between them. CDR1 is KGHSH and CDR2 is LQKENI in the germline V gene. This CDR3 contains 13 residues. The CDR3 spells CASCPGGTDTQYF. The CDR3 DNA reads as TGTGCCAGCTGCCCTGGGGGCACAGATACGCAGTATTTT.

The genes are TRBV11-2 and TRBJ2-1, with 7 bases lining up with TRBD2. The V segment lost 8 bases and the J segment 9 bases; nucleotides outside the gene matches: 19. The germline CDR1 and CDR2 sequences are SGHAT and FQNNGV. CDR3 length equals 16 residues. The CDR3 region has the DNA TGTGCCAGCTCCACCCGTGGGGCGGGAGCCCCGGGTGAGCAGTTCTTC. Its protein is CASSTRGAGAPGEQFF.

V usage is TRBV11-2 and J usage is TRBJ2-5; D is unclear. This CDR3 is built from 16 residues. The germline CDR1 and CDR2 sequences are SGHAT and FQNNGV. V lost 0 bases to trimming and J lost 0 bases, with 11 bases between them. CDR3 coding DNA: TGTGCCAGCAGCTTAGAGTGGCTTATGTACCAAGAGACCCAGTACTTC. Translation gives CASSLEWLMYQETQYF.

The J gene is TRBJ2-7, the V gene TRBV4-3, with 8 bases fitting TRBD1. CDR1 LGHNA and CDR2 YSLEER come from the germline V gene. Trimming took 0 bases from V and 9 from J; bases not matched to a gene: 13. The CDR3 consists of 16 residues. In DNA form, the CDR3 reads TGCGCCAGCAGCCAAGATATACTAACAGGGGGTAGTGTGCAGTACTTC. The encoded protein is CASSQDILTGGSVQYF.

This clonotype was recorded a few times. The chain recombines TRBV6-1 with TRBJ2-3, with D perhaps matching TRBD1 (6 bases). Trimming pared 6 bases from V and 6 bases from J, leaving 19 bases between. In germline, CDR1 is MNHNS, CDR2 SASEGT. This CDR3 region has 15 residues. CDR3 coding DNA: TGTGCCAGCAGCCCTCGCAGGGGTGGCGCCGATACGCAGTATTTT. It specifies CASSPRRGGADTQYF.

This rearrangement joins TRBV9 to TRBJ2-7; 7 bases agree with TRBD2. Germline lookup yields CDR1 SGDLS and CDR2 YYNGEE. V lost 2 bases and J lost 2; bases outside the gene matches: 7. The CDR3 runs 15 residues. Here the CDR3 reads CASSVYPSGTYEQYF. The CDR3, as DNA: TGTGCCAGCAGCGTGTACCCTAGCGGCACCTACGAGCAGTACTTC.

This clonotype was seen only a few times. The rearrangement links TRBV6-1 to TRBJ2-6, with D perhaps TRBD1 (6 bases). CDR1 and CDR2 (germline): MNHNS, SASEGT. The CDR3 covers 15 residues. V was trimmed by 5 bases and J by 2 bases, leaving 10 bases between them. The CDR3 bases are TGTGCCAGCAGTAGCAGGGACACTGGGGCCAACGTCCTGACTTTC. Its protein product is CASSSRDTGANVLTF.

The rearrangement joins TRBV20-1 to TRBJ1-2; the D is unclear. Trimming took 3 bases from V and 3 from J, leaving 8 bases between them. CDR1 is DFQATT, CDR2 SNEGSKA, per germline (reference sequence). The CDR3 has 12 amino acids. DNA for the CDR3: TGCAGTGCTAGTGGATCTCACTATGGCTACACCTTC. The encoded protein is CSASGSHYGYTF.

The DNA of the CDR3 is TGCAGCGACCTCAGACAGGGCGGTGAGCAGTTCTTC. This encodes CSDLRQGGEQFF. This chain uses TRBV29-1 with TRBJ2-1, with TRBD1 matching 7 bases. CDR1 is SQVTM, CDR2 ANQGSEA, per germline. The CDR3 is 12 amino acids. V was clipped by 7 bases and J by 9 bases; unmatched bases: 9.

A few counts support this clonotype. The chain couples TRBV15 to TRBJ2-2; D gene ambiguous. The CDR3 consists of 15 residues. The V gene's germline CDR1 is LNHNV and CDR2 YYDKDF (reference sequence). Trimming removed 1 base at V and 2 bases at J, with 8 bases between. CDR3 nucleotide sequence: TGTGCCACCAGCAGAGTTCGAGGAAACACCGGGGAGCTGTTTTTT. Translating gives CATSRVRGNTGELFF.

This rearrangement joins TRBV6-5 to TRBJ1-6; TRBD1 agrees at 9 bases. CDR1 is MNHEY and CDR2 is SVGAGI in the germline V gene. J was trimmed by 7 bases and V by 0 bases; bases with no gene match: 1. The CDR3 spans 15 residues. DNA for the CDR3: TGTGCCAGCAGTTACTCCGGACAGGGGAATTCACCCCTCCACTTT. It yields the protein CASSYSGQGNSPLHF.

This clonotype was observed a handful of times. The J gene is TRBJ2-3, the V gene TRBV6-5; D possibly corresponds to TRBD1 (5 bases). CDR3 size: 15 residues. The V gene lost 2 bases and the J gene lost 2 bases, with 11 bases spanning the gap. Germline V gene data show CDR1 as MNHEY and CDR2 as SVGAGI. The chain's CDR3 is CASSYRGQNTDTQYF. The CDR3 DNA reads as TGTGCCAGCAGTTACAGGGGTCAGAACACAGATACGCAGTATTTT.

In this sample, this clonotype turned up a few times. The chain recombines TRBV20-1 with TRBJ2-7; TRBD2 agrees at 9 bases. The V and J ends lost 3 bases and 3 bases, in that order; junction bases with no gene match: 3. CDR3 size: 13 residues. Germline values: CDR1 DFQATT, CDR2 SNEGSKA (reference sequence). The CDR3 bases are TGCAGTGCTAGGCATAGCGGGAGCTACGAGCAGTACTTC. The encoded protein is CSARHSGSYEQYF.

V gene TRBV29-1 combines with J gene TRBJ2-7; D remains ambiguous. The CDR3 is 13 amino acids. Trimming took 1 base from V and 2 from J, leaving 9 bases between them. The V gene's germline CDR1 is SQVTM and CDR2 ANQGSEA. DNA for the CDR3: TGCAGCGTTGAAGGGACGGAGACCTACGAGCAGTACTTC. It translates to CSVEGTETYEQYF.

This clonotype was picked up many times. CDR3 nucleotides: TGTGCCAGCAGCCATGTGGGCAGCTATGGCTACACCTTC. Translating gives CASSHVGSYGYTF. The rearrangement joins TRBV3-1 to TRBJ1-2, with D uncertain. The V end was cut by 3 bases, the J end by 4 bases, with 9 bases between. The germline V gene encodes CDR1 LGHDT and CDR2 YNNKEL (reference sequence). This CDR3 is built from 13 residues.